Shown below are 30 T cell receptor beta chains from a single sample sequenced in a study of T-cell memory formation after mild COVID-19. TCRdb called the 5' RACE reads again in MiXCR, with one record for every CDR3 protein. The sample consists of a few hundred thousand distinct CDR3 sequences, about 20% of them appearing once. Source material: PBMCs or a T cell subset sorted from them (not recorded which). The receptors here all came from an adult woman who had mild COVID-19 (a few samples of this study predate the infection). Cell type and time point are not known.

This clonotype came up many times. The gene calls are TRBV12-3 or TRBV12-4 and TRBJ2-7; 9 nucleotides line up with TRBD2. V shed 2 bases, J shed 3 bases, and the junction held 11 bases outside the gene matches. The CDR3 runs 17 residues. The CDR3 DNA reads TGTGCCAGCAGTTTAACGACTTTTTTGCGGGAGGGCTACGAGCAGTACTTC. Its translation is CASSLTTFLREGYEQYF.

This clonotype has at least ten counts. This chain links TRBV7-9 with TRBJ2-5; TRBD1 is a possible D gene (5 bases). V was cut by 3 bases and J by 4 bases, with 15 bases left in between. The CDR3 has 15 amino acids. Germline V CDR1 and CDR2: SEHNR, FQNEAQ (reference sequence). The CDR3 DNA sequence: TGTGCCAGCAGCTTCCTGGGGCCAACCAGAGAGACCCAGTACTTC. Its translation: CASSFLGPTRETQYF.

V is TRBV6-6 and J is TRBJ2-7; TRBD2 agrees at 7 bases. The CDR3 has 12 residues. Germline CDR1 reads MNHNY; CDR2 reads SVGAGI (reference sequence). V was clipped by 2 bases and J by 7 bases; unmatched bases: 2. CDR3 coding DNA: TGTGCCAGCAGTTACACCGGGAGGGAGCAGTACTTC. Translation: CASSYTGREQYF.

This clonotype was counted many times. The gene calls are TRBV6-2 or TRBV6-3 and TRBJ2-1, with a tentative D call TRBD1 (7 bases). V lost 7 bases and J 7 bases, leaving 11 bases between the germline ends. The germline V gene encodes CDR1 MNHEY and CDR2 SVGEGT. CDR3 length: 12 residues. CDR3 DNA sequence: TGTGCCAGCACGTCAGGGGGGAATGAGCAGTTCTTC. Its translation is CASTSGGNEQFF.

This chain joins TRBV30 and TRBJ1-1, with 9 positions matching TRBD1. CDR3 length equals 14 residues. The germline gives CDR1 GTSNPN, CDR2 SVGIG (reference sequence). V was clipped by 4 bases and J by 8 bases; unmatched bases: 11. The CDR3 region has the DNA TGTGCCTGGAAGGAACAGGGGGCAGGGATGGAAGCTTTCTTT. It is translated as CAWKEQGAGMEAFF.

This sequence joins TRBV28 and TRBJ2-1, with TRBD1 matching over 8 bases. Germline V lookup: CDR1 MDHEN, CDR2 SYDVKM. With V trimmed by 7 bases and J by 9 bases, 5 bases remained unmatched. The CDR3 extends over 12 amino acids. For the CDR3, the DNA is TGTGCCAGCACGACAGGGGAGATTGAGCAGTTCTTC. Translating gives CASTTGEIEQFF.

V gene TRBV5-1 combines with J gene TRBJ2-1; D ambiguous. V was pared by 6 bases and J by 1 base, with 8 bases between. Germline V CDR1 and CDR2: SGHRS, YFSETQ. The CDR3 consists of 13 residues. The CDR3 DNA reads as TGCGCCAGCAACCACCGATCCTACAATGAGCAGTTCTTC. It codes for CASNHRSYNEQFF.

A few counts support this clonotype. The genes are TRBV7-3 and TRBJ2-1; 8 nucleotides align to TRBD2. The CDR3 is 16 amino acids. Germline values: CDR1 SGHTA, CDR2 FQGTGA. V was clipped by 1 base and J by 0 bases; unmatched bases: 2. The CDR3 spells CASSLISGSSYNEQFF. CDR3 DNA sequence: TGTGCCAGCAGCTTAATAAGCGGGAGCTCCTACAATGAGCAGTTCTTC.

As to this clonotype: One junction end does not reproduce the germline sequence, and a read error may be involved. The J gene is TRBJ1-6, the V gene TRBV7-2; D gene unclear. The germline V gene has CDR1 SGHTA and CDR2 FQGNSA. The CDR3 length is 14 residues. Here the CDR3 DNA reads TGTGCCAGCAGCTTAGGAGAGGGTAATTTACCCCTCCACTTT. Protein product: CASSLGEGNLPLHF.

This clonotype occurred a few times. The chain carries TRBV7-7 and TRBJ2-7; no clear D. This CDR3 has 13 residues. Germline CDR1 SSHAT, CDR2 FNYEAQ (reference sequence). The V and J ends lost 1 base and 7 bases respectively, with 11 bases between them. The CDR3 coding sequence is TGTGCCAGCAGCTTAGGGTCAGGAACTGAGCAGTACTTC. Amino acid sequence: CASSLGSGTEQYF.

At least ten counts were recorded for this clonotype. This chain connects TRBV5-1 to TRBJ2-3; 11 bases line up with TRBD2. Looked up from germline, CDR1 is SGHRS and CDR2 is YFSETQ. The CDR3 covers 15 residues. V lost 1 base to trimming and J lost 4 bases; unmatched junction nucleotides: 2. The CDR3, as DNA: TGCGCCAGCAGCTTGACTAGCGGGAGCTCAGATACGCAGTATTTT. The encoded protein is CASSLTSGSSDTQYF.

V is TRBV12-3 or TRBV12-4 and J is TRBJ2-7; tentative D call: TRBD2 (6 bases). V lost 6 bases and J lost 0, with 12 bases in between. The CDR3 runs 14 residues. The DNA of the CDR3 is TGTGCCAGCAGCCCCTGGGGGGACTCCTACGAGCAGTACTTC. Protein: CASSPWGDSYEQYF.

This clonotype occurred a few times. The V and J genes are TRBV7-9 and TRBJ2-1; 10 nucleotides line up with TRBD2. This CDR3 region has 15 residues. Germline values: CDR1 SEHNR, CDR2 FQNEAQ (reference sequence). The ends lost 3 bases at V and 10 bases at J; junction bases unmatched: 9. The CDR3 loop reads CASSFPSGGPREQFF. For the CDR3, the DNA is TGTGCCAGCAGCTTCCCTAGCGGGGGACCTCGGGAGCAGTTCTTC.

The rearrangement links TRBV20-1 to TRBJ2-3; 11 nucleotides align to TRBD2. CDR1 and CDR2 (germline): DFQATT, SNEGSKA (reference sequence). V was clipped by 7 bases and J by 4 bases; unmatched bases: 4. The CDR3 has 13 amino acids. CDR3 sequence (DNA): TGCAGTGGCCTAGCGGGAGGTGCAGATACGCAGTATTTT. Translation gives CSGLAGGADTQYF.

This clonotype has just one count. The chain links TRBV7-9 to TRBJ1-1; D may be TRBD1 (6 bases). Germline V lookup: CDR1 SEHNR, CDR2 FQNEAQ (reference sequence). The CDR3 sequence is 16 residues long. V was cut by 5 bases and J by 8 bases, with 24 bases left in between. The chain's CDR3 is CASSHSFSGGQPEAFF. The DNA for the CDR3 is TGTGCCAGCAGCCACTCCTTTTCTGGGGGCCAACCCGAAGCTTTCTTT.

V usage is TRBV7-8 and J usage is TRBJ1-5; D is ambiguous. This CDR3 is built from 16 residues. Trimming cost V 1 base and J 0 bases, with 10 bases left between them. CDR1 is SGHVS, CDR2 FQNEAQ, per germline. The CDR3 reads CASSLVGSYSNQPQHF. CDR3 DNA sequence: TGTGCCAGCAGCTTAGTAGGCAGCTATAGCAATCAGCCCCAGCATTTT. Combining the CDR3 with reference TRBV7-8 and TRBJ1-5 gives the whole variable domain GAGVSQSPRYKVAKRGQDVALRCDPISGHVSLFWYQQALGQGPEFLTYFQNEAQLDKSGLPSDRFFAERPEGSVSTLKIQRTQQEDSAVYLCASSLVGSYSNQPQHFGDGTRLSIL.

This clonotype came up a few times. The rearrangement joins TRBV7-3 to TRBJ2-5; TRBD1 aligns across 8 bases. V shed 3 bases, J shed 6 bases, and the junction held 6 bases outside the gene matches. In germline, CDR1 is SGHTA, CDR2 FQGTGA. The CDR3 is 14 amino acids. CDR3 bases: TGTGCCAGCAGCTTCGGACAGGGATCGAAGACCCAGTACTTC. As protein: CASSFGQGSKTQYF.

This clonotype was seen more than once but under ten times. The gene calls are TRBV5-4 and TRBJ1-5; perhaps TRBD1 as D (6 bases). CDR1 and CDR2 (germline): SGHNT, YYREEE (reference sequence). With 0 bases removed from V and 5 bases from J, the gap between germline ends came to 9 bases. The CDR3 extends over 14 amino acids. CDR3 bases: TGTGCCAGCAGCTTGGGAGGGGGGTATCAGCCCCAGCATTTT. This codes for CASSLGGGYQPQHF. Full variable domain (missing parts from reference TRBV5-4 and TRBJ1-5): ETGVTQSPTHLIKTRGQQVTLRCSSQSGHNTVSWYQQALGQGPQFIFQYYREEENGRGNFPPRFSGLQFPNYSSELNVNALELDDSALYLCASSLGGGYQPQHFGDGTRLSIL.

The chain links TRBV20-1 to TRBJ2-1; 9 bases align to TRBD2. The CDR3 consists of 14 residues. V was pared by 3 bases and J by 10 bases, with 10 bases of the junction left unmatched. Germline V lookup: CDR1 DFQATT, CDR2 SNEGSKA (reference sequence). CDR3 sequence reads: CSASATSGLIEQFF. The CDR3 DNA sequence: TGCAGTGCTAGTGCGACTAGCGGTCTCATAGAGCAGTTCTTC.

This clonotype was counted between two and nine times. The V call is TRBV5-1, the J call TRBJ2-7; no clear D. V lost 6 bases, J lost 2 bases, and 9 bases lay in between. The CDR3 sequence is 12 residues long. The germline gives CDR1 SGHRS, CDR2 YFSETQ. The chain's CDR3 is CASTGKAYEQYF. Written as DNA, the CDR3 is TGCGCCAGCACAGGTAAAGCCTACGAGCAGTACTTC. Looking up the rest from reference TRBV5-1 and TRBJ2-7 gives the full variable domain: KAGVTQTPRYLIKTRGQQVTLSCSPISGHRSVSWYQQTPGQGLQFLFEYFSETQRNKGNFPGRFSGRQFSNSRSEMNVSTLELGDSALYLCASTGKAYEQYFGPGTRLTVT.

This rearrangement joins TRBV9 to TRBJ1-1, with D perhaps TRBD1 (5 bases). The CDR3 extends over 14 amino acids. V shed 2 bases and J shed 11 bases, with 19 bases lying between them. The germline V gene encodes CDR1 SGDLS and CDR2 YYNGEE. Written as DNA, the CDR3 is TGTGCCAGCAGCGTCGATGGGGTGGGCAGGGCTGCTTTCTTT. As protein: CASSVDGVGRAAFF.

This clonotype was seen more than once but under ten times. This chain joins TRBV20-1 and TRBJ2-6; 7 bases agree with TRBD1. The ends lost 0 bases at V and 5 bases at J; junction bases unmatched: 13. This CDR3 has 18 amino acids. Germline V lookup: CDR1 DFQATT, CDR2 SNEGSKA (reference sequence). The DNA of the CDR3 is TGCAGTGCTAGAGATGGGGGACAGAGCACTCTCTGGGCCAACGTCCTGACTTTC. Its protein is CSARDGGQSTLWANVLTF.

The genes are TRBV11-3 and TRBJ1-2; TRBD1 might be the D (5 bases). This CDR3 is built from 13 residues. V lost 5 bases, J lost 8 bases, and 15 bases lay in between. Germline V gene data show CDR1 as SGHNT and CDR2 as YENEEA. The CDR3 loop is CASSAAQGDGYTF. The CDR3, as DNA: TGTGCCAGCAGCGCGGCGCAGGGCGACGGCTACACCTTC.

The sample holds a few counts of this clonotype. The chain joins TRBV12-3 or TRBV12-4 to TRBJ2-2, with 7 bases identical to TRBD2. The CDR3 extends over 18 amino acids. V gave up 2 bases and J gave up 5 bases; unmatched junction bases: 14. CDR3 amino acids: CASSLSREEGRGTGELFF. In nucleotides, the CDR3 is TGTGCCAGCAGTTTAAGTCGGGAGGAAGGGCGGGGAACCGGGGAGCTGTTTTTT.

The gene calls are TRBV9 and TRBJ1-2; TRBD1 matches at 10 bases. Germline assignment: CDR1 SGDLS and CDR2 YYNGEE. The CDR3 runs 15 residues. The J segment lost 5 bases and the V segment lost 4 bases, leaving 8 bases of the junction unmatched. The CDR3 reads CASSLGTGVEYGYTF. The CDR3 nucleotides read TGTGCCAGCAGCCTAGGGACAGGGGTAGAGTATGGCTACACCTTC.

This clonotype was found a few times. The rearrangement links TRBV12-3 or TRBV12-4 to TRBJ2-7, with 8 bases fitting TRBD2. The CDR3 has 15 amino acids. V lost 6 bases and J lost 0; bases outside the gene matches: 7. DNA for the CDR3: TGTGCCAGCAGCCCAACTAGCGGCCCCTCCTACGAGCAGTACTTC. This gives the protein CASSPTSGPSYEQYF.

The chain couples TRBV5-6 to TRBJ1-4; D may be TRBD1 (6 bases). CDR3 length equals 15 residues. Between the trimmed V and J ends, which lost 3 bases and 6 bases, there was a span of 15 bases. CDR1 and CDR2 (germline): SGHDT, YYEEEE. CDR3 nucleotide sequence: TGTGCCAGCAGCTCTTTCAGGGGAATCTATGAAAAACTGTTTTTT. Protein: CASSSFRGIYEKLFF.

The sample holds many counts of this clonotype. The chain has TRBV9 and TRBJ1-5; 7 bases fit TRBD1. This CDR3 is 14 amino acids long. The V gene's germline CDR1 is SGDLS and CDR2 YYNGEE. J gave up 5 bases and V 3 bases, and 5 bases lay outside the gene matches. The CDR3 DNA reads TGTGCCAGCAGCGCCGGGACAGCTTATCAGCCCCAGCATTTT. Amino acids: CASSAGTAYQPQHF.

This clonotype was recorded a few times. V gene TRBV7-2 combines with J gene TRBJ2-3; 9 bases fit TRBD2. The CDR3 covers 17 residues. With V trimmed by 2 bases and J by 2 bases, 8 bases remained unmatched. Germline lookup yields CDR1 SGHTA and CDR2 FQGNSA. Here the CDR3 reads CASSLLLAGKITDTQYF. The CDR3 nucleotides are TGTGCCAGCAGCTTACTTCTAGCGGGGAAGATCACAGATACGCAGTATTTT.

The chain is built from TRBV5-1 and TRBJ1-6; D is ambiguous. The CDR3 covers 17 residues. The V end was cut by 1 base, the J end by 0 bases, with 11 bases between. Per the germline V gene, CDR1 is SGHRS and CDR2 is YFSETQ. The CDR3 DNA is TGCGCCAGCAGCTTGTCTTCAATCAGCTCCTATAATTCACCCCTCCACTTT. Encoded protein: CASSLSSISSYNSPLHF.